Listed below are T cell receptor beta chains from one sample, sequenced in a study of T-cell memory formation after mild COVID-19. TCRdb re-analysed the 5' RACE reads in MiXCR, keeping a single row per CDR3 protein. The sample holds roughly 300,000 distinct CDR3 sequences, 16% seen once. The material sequenced was PBMCs or a T cell subset sorted from them (not recorded which). Every receptor here comes from a man aged 18 to 30 who had mild COVID-19 (a few samples of this study predate the infection). Cell type and time point are not known. The CDR3 runs from the conserved cysteine through the conserved F or W. Fields, in order: CDR3 protein, CDR3 DNA, clone size, D gene, V gene, J gene. D genes are given only for firm matches. Only part of the rows carry a size: once, few, many, or a class if the clone is expanded.

CDR3 protein: CASSLGPQAHQETQYF
CDR3 DNA: TGCGCCAGCAGCTTGGGTCCCCAGGCACACCAAGAGACCCAGTACTTC
clone size: few
D gene: NA
V gene: TRBV5-1
J gene: TRBJ2-5

CDR3 protein: CASSEAQRGGHETQYF
CDR3 DNA: TGTGCCAGCAGTGAAGCCCAGCGGGGGGGCCACGAGACCCAGTACTTC
clone size: few
D gene: TRBD2
V gene: TRBV6-1
J gene: TRBJ2-5

CDR3 protein: CASSVVEYNEQFF
CDR3 DNA: TGTGCCAGCAGCGTAGTTGAATACAATGAGCAGTTCTTC
clone size: few
D gene: NA
V gene: TRBV9
J gene: TRBJ2-1

CDR3 protein: CASGLAGTGLTEAFF
CDR3 DNA: TGTGCTAGTGGTTTGGCCGGGACAGGGCTCACTGAAGCTTTCTTT
clone size: NA
D gene: TRBD1
V gene: TRBV12-5
J gene: TRBJ1-1

CDR3 protein: CASSASTSGALDTQYF
CDR3 DNA: TGTGCCAGCAGTGCGTCGACTAGCGGGGCCTTAGATACGCAGTATTTT
clone size: NA
D gene: TRBD2
V gene: TRBV2
J gene: TRBJ2-3

CDR3 protein: CASSLIGYNQPQHF
CDR3 DNA: TGTGCCAGCAGCTTAATCGGGTACAATCAGCCCCAGCATTTT
clone size: many
D gene: NA
V gene: TRBV11-2
J gene: TRBJ1-5

CDR3 protein: CDSSLALGAAPLHF
CDR3 DNA: TGTGACAGCAGCTTAGCTCTGGGGGCGGCACCCCTCCACTTT
clone size: NA
D gene: NA
V gene: TRBV11-2
J gene: TRBJ1-6

CDR3 protein: CASSLERFNQPQHF
CDR3 DNA: TGTGCCAGCAGTCTCGAACGGTTCAATCAGCCCCAGCATTTT
clone size: NA
D gene: NA
V gene: TRBV27
J gene: TRBJ1-5

CDR3 protein: CASKTPPGNEQFF
CDR3 DNA: TGTGCCAGCAAAACCCCCCCCGGGAATGAGCAGTTCTTC
clone size: many
D gene: NA
V gene: TRBV5-4
J gene: TRBJ2-1

CDR3 protein: CASSKNDQLEAFF
CDR3 DNA: TGTGCCAGCAGCAAAAATGATCAGCTCGAAGCTTTCTTT
clone size: few
D gene: NA
V gene: TRBV3-1
J gene: TRBJ1-1

CDR3 protein: CASSVRESYNEQFF
CDR3 DNA: TGTGCCAGCAGCGTCAGGGAATCCTACAATGAGCAGTTCTTC
clone size: few
D gene: NA
V gene: TRBV5-8
J gene: TRBJ2-1

CDR3 protein: CSVATGAEQYF
CDR3 DNA: TGCAGCGTTGCCACAGGGGCCGAGCAGTACTTC
clone size: many
D gene: TRBD1
V gene: TRBV29-1
J gene: TRBJ2-7

CDR3 protein: CASSLTGGSYEQYF
CDR3 DNA: TGTGCCAGCAGCTTAACAGGGGGCTCCTACGAGCAGTACTTC
clone size: many
D gene: TRBD1
V gene: TRBV7-6
J gene: TRBJ2-7

CDR3 protein: CASSLGDMETQYF
CDR3 DNA: TGTGCCAGCAGCCTGGGGGACATGGAGACCCAGTACTTC
clone size: NA
D gene: NA
V gene: TRBV12-3/TRBV12-4
J gene: TRBJ2-5

CDR3 protein: CASSADMWGYTF
CDR3 DNA: TGTGCCAGCAGTGCAGACATGTGGGGCTACACCTTC
clone size: NA
D gene: NA
V gene: TRBV25-1
J gene: TRBJ1-2

CDR3 protein: CASSSGSSTDTQYF
CDR3 DNA: TGCGCCAGTTCTAGCGGATCTAGCACAGATACGCAGTATTTT
clone size: many
D gene: TRBD2
V gene: TRBV5-1
J gene: TRBJ2-3

CDR3 protein: CASSQDVLAGAKDTQYF
CDR3 DNA: TGTGCCAGCAGCCAAGATGTCCTAGCGGGGGCCAAAGATACGCAGTATTTT
clone size: NA
D gene: TRBD2
V gene: TRBV4-2
J gene: TRBJ2-3

CDR3 protein: CASSRASGGSYEQFF
CDR3 DNA: TGTGCTAGCAGCCGTGCTAGCGGGGGGAGCTATGAGCAGTTCTTC
clone size: once
D gene: TRBD2
V gene: TRBV7-7
J gene: TRBJ2-1

CDR3 protein: CASSIQYF
CDR3 DNA: TGTGCCAGCAGCATTCAGTACTTC
clone size: few
D gene: NA
V gene: TRBV9
J gene: TRBJ2-4

CDR3 protein: CASSPRGRSPLHF
CDR3 DNA: TGTGCCAGCAGCCCCAGGGGGCGATCACCCCTCCACTTT
clone size: NA
D gene: TRBD1
V gene: TRBV3-1
J gene: TRBJ1-6

CDR3 protein: CASSNGQASYEQYF
CDR3 DNA: TGTGCCAGCAGTAACGGACAGGCCTCCTACGAGCAGTACTTC
clone size: NA
D gene: TRBD1
V gene: TRBV6-6
J gene: TRBJ2-7

CDR3 protein: CASSQGPGTGTSGANVLTF
CDR3 DNA: TGTGCCAGCAGCCAGGGTCCCGGGACGGGGACCTCTGGGGCCAACGTCCTGACTTTC
clone size: few
D gene: NA
V gene: TRBV9
J gene: TRBJ2-6

CDR3 protein: CASSQETTGGYNEQFF
CDR3 DNA: TGCGCCAGCAGCCAAGAAACGACAGGCGGCTACAATGAGCAGTTCTTC
clone size: NA
D gene: NA
V gene: TRBV4-3
J gene: TRBJ2-1

CDR3 protein: CASSQDLQVYTGELFF
CDR3 DNA: TGCGCCAGCAGCCAAGACCTTCAGGTATACACCGGGGAGCTGTTTTTT
clone size: NA
D gene: NA
V gene: TRBV4-1
J gene: TRBJ2-2

CDR3 protein: CSVEGLPDRGNTEAFF
CDR3 DNA: TGCAGCGTTGAAGGGTTACCGGACAGGGGGAACACTGAAGCTTTCTTT
clone size: NA
D gene: TRBD1
V gene: TRBV29-1
J gene: TRBJ1-1

CDR3 protein: CAIFVVDTQYF
CDR3 DNA: TGTGCCATCTTCGTGGTAGATACGCAGTATTTT
clone size: NA
D gene: NA
V gene: TRBV10-3
J gene: TRBJ2-3

CDR3 protein: CASSSGWGQPQHF
CDR3 DNA: TGCGCCAGCAGTTCAGGGTGGGGGCAGCCCCAGCATTTT
clone size: few
D gene: NA
V gene: TRBV4-3
J gene: TRBJ1-5

CDR3 protein: CSARASPGNNQPQHF
CDR3 DNA: TGCAGTGCTAGAGCTTCGCCGGGGAACAATCAGCCCCAGCATTTT
clone size: few
D gene: NA
V gene: TRBV20-1
J gene: TRBJ1-5

CDR3 protein: CASSLSSGGLNEQFF
CDR3 DNA: TGCGCCAGCAGCCTGAGCAGTGGGGGGTTGAATGAGCAGTTCTTC
clone size: few
D gene: NA
V gene: TRBV4-1
J gene: TRBJ2-1

CDR3 protein: CASNTYNSPLHF
CDR3 DNA: TGTGCCAGCAACACCTATAATTCACCCCTCCACTTT
clone size: NA
D gene: NA
V gene: TRBV12-3/TRBV12-4
J gene: TRBJ1-6

CDR3 protein: CASTWGRGSGYTF
CDR3 DNA: TGTGCCAGCACCTGGGGCAGGGGTTCTGGCTACACCTTC
clone size: once
D gene: NA
V gene: TRBV11-2
J gene: TRBJ1-2

CDR3 protein: CASNLLVDGTDTQYF
CDR3 DNA: TGTGCCAGCAACCTACTAGTTGACGGCACAGATACGCAGTATTTT
clone size: few
D gene: NA
V gene: TRBV12-3/TRBV12-4
J gene: TRBJ2-3

CDR3 protein: CASSQADRGLLYAFF
CDR3 DNA: TGCGCCAGCAGCCAGGCAGACAGGGGGCTTCTGTATGCTTTCTTT
clone size: few
D gene: TRBD1
V gene: TRBV4-1
J gene: TRBJ1-1

CDR3 protein: CSARDRANTEAFF
CDR3 DNA: TGCAGTGCTAGAGATCGGGCGAACACTGAAGCTTTCTTT
clone size: few
D gene: NA
V gene: TRBV20-1
J gene: TRBJ1-1

CDR3 protein: CSARDPGQGNTGELFF
CDR3 DNA: TGCAGTGCTAGAGATCCGGGACAGGGGAACACCGGGGAGCTGTTTTTT
clone size: many
D gene: TRBD1
V gene: TRBV20-1
J gene: TRBJ2-2

CDR3 protein: CAWTWGGASEQYF
CDR3 DNA: TGTGCCTGGACATGGGGGGGCGCGTCCGAGCAGTACTTC
clone size: many
D gene: NA
V gene: TRBV30
J gene: TRBJ2-7

CDR3 protein: CASSDGQKMNTEAFF
CDR3 DNA: TGTGCCAGCAGTGACGGACAGAAGATGAACACTGAAGCTTTCTTT
clone size: NA
D gene: NA
V gene: TRBV6-6
J gene: TRBJ1-1

CDR3 protein: CASSHNERKDYSPLHF
CDR3 DNA: TGCGCCAGCAGCCACAATGAAAGGAAGGATTATTCACCCCTCCACTTT
clone size: NA
D gene: NA
V gene: TRBV5-1
J gene: TRBJ1-6

CDR3 protein: CASSVRRGTEAFF
CDR3 DNA: TGTGCCAGCAGTGTCCGACGGGGGACTGAAGCTTTCTTT
clone size: NA
D gene: NA
V gene: TRBV6-5
J gene: TRBJ1-1

CDR3 protein: CASSSPPDRSSYEQYF
CDR3 DNA: TGTGCCAGCAGCTCACCCCCGGACAGAAGCTCCTACGAGCAGTACTTC
clone size: NA
D gene: NA
V gene: TRBV7-9
J gene: TRBJ2-7

CDR3 protein: CASSSRLAGRQETQYF
CDR3 DNA: TGTGCCAGCAGTTCTAGACTAGCGGGACGGCAAGAGACCCAGTACTTC
clone size: NA
D gene: TRBD2
V gene: TRBV6-5
J gene: TRBJ2-5

CDR3 protein: CASSLLYEQFF
CDR3 DNA: TGTGCCAGCAGCTTGTTGTATGAGCAGTTCTTC
clone size: few
D gene: NA
V gene: TRBV5-6
J gene: TRBJ2-1

CDR3 protein: CASSLLAGHQPQHF
CDR3 DNA: TGTGCCAGCAGTTTATTGGCAGGGCATCAGCCCCAGCATTTT
clone size: many
D gene: NA
V gene: TRBV28
J gene: TRBJ1-5

CDR3 protein: CASSLIQGRGEKLFF
CDR3 DNA: TGCGCCAGCAGCTTGATACAGGGGCGGGGAGAAAAACTGTTTTTT
clone size: few
D gene: TRBD1
V gene: TRBV5-1
J gene: TRBJ1-4

CDR3 protein: CASSLVAGAPNTQYF
CDR3 DNA: TGCGCCAGCAGCTTGGTGGCGGGGGCCCCAAATACGCAGTATTTT
clone size: few
D gene: NA
V gene: TRBV5-1
J gene: TRBJ2-3

CDR3 protein: CSVELVLSATEAFF
CDR3 DNA: TGCAGCGTTGAACTAGTCCTTTCAGCGACTGAAGCTTTCTTT
clone size: NA
D gene: NA
V gene: TRBV29-1
J gene: TRBJ1-1